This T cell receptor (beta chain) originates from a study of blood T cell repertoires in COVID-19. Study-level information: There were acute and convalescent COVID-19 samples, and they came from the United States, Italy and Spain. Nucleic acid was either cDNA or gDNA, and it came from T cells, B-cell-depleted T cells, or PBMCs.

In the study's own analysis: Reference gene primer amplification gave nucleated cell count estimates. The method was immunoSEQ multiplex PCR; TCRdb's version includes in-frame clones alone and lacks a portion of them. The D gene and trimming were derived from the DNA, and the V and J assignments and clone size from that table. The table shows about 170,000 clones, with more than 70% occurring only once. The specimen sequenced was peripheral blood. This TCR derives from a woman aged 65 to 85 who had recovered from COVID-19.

This chain's CDR3 is CASSLGAQREVKTQYF. The DNA for the CDR3 is TGCGCCAGCAGCTTGGGGGCGCAGCGGGAGGTTAAGACCCAGTACTTC. The chain links TRBV5-1 to TRBJ2-5; TRBD2 agrees at 9 bases. Per germline, CDR1 SGHRS and CDR2 YFSETQ. The CDR3 totals 16 residues. Unmatched junction bases numbered 9, after V lost 0 bases and J lost 6 bases.